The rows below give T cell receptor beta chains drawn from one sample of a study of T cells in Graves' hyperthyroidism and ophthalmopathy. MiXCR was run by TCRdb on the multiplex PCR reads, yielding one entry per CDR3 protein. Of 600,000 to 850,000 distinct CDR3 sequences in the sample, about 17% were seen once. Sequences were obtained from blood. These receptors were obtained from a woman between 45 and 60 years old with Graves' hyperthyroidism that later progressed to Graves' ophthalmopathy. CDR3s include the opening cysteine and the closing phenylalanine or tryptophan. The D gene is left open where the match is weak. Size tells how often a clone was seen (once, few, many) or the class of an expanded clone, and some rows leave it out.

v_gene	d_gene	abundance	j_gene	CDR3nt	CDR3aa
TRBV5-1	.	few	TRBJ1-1	TGCGCCAGCAGCTCCCGGGAAGAGGGAACTGAAGCTTTCTTT	CASSSREEGTEAFF
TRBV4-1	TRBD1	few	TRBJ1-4	TGCGCCAGCAGCCAAGATTGGGGGACAGGGCTCGGAAAACTGTTTTTT	CASSQDWGTGLGKLFF
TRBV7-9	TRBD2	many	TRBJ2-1	TGTGCCAGCAGCTTACTATCCGGGACAACAACAGCGGGGGTGGGGAATGAGCAGTTCTTC	CASSLLSGTTTAGVGNEQFF
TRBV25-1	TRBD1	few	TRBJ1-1	TGTGCCAGCAGTGAAACCGGACAGGGTTCGAGGACTGAAGCTTTCTTT	CASSETGQGSRTEAFF
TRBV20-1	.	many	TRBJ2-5	TGCAGCCAGCCGGGCGGGGTTGAAGAGACCCAGTACTTC	CSQPGGVEETQYF
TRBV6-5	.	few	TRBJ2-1	TGTGCCAGCAGTTACGGGCAGGGTCGGTCTAATGAGCAGTTCTTC	CASSYGQGRSNEQFF
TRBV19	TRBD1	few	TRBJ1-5	TGTGCCAGTAGTACCCCGTCCGGGACAGGGGTTCTCCATTTT	CASSTPSGTGVLHF
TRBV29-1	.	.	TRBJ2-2	TGCAGCGTTGAAGATACCGGCCAGCCCGGGGAGCTGTTTTTT	CSVEDTGQPGELFF
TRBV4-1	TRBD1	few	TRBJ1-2	TGCGCCAGCAGCCAAGATCCAGGACAGGGCTATGGCTACACCTTC	CASSQDPGQGYGYTF
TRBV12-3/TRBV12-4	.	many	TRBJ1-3	TGTGCCAGCAGCTTGTTAAACACCATATATTTT	CASSLLNTIYF
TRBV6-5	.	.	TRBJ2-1	TGTGCCAGCAGTTACCCCCGGGACGGACCTAATGAGCAGTTCTTC	CASSYPRDGPNEQFF
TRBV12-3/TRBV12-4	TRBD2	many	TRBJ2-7	TGTGCCAGCAGTTTTGGCCCAGCGGGGTACGAGCAGTACTTC	CASSFGPAGYEQYF
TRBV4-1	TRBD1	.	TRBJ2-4	TGCGCCAGCAGCCAAGACAGGGGGGCCAAAAACATTCAGTACTTC	CASSQDRGAKNIQYF
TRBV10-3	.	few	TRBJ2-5	TGTGCCATCAGCTTGGGGCCGGGGCTGGAGACCCAGTACTTC	CAISLGPGLETQYF
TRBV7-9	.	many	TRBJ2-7	TGTGCCAGCAGCTTAGAAGGGCAGTCCTACGAGCAGTACTTC	CASSLEGQSYEQYF
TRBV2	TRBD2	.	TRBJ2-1	TGTGCCAGCTTCCGCTCCCCGGGACTAGCGGGGGGCAATGAGCAGTTCTTC	CASFRSPGLAGGNEQFF
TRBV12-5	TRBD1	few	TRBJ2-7	TGTGCTAGTGGTTCAGAGACAGGGAACTACGAGCAGTACTTC	CASGSETGNYEQYF
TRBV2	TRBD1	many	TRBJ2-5	TGTGCCAGCAGGAAGACAGGGCCCCAAGAGACCCAGTACTTC	CASRKTGPQETQYF
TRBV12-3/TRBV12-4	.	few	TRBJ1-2	TGTGCCAGCAGTCCTCCCGATGGCTACACCTTC	CASSPPDGYTF
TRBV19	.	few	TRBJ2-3	TGTGCCAGTAGCCCGAAGAGAAGGGTCGGGGGCGCAGATACGCAGTATTTT	CASSPKRRVGGADTQYF
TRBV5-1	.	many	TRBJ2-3	TGCGCCAGCAGTGTAGGGTCATTAAGAACAGATACGCAGTATTTT	CASSVGSLRTDTQYF
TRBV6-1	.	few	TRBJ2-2	TGTGCCAGCAGGGGAGACAGCTACACCGGGGAGCTGTTTTTT	CASRGDSYTGELFF
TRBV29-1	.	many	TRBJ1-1	TGCAGCGCCGAGGAGACTGAAGCTTTCTTT	CSAEETEAFF
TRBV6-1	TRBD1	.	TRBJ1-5	TGTGCCAGCAGCACGGGACAGGGGGCCAGTCAGCCCCAGCATTTT	CASSTGQGASQPQHF
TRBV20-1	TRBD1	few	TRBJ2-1	TGCAGTGCTAGCGTCGAGGACAGGAGTTACAATGAGCAGTTCTTC	CSASVEDRSYNEQFF
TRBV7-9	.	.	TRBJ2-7	TGTGCCAGCAGCCGCGGCTCACCATACGAGCAGTACTTC	CASSRGSPYEQYF
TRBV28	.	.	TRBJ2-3	TGTGCCAGTATACCGTGGGGGGAGCCTACAGATACGCAGTATTTT	CASIPWGEPTDTQYF
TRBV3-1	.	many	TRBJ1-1	TGTGCCAGCAGCCAACATACAGGAGTTGAAGCTTTCTTT	CASSQHTGVEAFF
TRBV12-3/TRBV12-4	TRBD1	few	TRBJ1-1	TGTGCCAGCAGCGCCGGGACAGGGTTGAACACTGAAGCTTTCTTT	CASSAGTGLNTEAFF
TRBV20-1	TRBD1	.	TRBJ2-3	TGCAGTGCTGAGCCGGGACAGGGAAACACAGATACGCAGTATTTT	CSAEPGQGNTDTQYF
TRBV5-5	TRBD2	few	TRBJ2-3	TGTGCCAGCAGACGCACCCTAGCGGGGGGGCCTATTACAGATACGCAGTATTTT	CASRRTLAGGPITDTQYF
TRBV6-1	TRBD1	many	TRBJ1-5	TGTGCCAGCAGCCCCGCCTATGACAGGGTCGGCAATCAGCCCCAGCATTTT	CASSPAYDRVGNQPQHF
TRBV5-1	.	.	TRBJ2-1	TGCGCCAGCAGCTTGGCCGAAGGGGCCCTCTACAATGAGCAGTTCTTC	CASSLAEGALYNEQFF
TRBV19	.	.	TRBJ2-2	TGTGCCAGTAGTACCTCCGGGCAGACCGGGGAGCTGTTTTTT	CASSTSGQTGELFF
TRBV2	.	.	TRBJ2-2	TGTGCCAGCAGTGCACCTTTGACCGGGCGAAACACCGGGGAGCTGTTTTTT	CASSAPLTGRNTGELFF
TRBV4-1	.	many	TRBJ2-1	TGCGCCAGCAGCCAAGATTTGGGGTATGAGCAGTTCTTC	CASSQDLGYEQFF